Included here is one TCR beta chain sequence, with context. The CDR3 sequence is 15 residues long. Between the trimmed V and J ends, which lost 1 base and 5 bases, there was a span of 11 bases. Germline V gene lookup returns CDR1 MNHEY and CDR2 SMNVEV (reference sequence). These data are taken from a study of sequential checkpoint blockade in melanoma. About the study: Randomization was 1:1 between first-line nivolumab→ipilimumab and ipilimumab→nivolumab. Each arm's sequence ended with maintenance nivolumab.

Clones were read by immunoSEQ multiplex PCR, and TCRdb kept only the in-frame ones, dropping some. The sample includes 40,000 or so clones, approximately 90% of them seen just once. Specified treatment: randomized to nivolumab then ipilimumab (arm A) or the reverse (arm B). DNA-damaging chemotherapy had not been given to any patient beforehand. Sorted cells were live CD3+CD8+, lacking CD19 and CD56, from PBMCs. V usage is TRBV27 and J usage is TRBJ2-2; D is undetermined. The specimen was CD8+ T cells sorted from blood (inferred from file names), collected from a patient given nivolumab and ipilimumab in sequence. The sequence was obtained from a human donor with melanoma. The CDR3 coding sequence is TGTGCCAGCAGTTTATACAGCCCCGAGACCGGGGAGCTGTTTTTT. Amino acids: CASSLYSPETGELFF.